The rows below give T cell receptor beta chains drawn from one sample of a study of blood T cell repertoires in COVID-19. Some clones are missing from TCRdb's copy, which holds only in-frame ones; the method was immunoSEQ multiplex PCR. The data contain about 160,000 clones, roughly 90% of them seen just once; the ten biggest clones take up 6% to 8.5%. The sample consisted of PBMCs or T cells enriched from blood (not recorded which). The receptors shown here come from a woman aged 45-59 years who had recovered from COVID-19. Each CDR3 is given with its conserved first and last residue. The D gene is left open where the match is weak. Clone size is not always given. Where it is, it says once, few, many or a class for expanded clones.

j_call	d_call	v_call	clone_size	cdr3_nt	cdr3_aa
TRBJ1-4	-	TRBV3-1/TRBV3-2	-	TGTGCCAGCAGCCCCAGACAGATGAAGAATGAAAAACTGTTTTTT	CASSPRQMKNEKLFF
TRBJ2-5	-	TRBV7-9	-	TGTGCCAGCAGCTTACCAAGGGGAGTAGGAGGGGAGACCCAGTACTTC	CASSLPRGVGGETQYF
TRBJ1-5	TRBD1	TRBV5-8	few	TGTGCCAGCACCCGACAGGGCGGGGGCAATCAGCCCCAGCATTTT	CASTRQGGGNQPQHF
TRBJ1-1	-	TRBV29-1	many	TGCAGCGGTGACAGGAACACTGAAGCTTTCTTT	CSGDRNTEAFF
TRBJ2-1	-	TRBV9	-	TGTGCCAGCAGCGACAGCGGATCTTCCTACAATGAGCAGTTCTTC	CASSDSGSSYNEQFF
TRBJ2-1	TRBD1	TRBV9	-	TGTGCCAGCAGCAGCCATCCGGGACAGGGGGCTGAAAGCTCCTACAATGAGCAGTTCTTC	CASSSHPGQGAESSYNEQFF
TRBJ2-7	TRBD2	TRBV7-2	-	TGTGCCAGCAGCTTCGGGGGGTCCTCCTACGAGCAGTACTTC	CASSFGGSSYEQYF
TRBJ2-5	TRBD2	TRBV7-7	-	TGTGCCAGCAGCTTCGATCTAGCGGGGGGGCCCCGAGAGACCCAGTACTTC	CASSFDLAGGPRETQYF
TRBJ2-3	-	TRBV25-1	-	TGTGCCAGCCAAGAAGAGACAGGTGGAGATACGCAGTATTTT	CASQEETGGDTQYF
TRBJ1-5	-	TRBV6-5	-	TGTGCCAGCAGGATACAGGGCGGCCAGCCCCAGCATTTT	CASRIQGGQPQHF
TRBJ1-6	-	TRBV12-5	few	TGTGCTAGTGGTTTGGTATTGGCCGGGAGCTCCTATAATTCACCCCTCCACTTT	CASGLVLAGSSYNSPLHF
TRBJ2-3	TRBD2	TRBV5-6	-	TGTGCCAGCAGCTTGGGGACTAGCGGGGGAGATACGCAGTATTTT	CASSLGTSGGDTQYF
TRBJ2-4	-	TRBV4-3	-	TGCGCCAGCAGCCAAGATCGGTGGGAGTTTCAGTACTTC	CASSQDRWEFQYF
TRBJ1-5	TRBD1	TRBV6-2/TRBV6-3	-	TGTGCCAGCAGTTCACCGGGACAGGGAGAGCAGCCCCAGCATTTT	CASSSPGQGEQPQHF
TRBJ1-1	-	TRBV24-1	-	TGTGCCACCAGTGATGATAGGAACACTGAAGCTTTCTTT	CATSDDRNTEAFF
TRBJ1-4	-	TRBV25-1	-	TGTGCCAGCAGTGAACTTAGGTGGCAGGGTCCGGAAAAACTGTTTTTT	CASSELRWQGPEKLFF
TRBJ1-3	-	TRBV3-1/TRBV3-2	-	TGTGCCAGCAGCCCAGTTACTGGAAACACCATATATTTT	CASSPVTGNTIYF
TRBJ1-5	-	TRBV7-2	-	TGTGCCAGCAGCTTAGGAGGGTCCAGCAATCAGCCCCAGCATTTT	CASSLGGSSNQPQHF
TRBJ2-3	TRBD1	TRBV27	-	TGTGCCAGCAGTCCCGGGACAGGGAGAAGCACAGATACGCAGTATTTT	CASSPGTGRSTDTQYF
TRBJ1-5	TRBD1	TRBV2	-	TGTGCCAGCGAACAGGGGCAGGGCAATCAGCCCCAGCATTTT	CASEQGQGNQPQHF
TRBJ1-2	-	TRBV11-1	-	TGTGCCAGCAACCACGCCGGGGGTGGCTACACCTTC	CASNHAGGGYTF
TRBJ1-3	-	TRBV2	-	TGTGCCAGCAGTGGTAAACGGGGGAGGACTGGAAACACCATATATTTT	CASSGKRGRTGNTIYF
TRBJ1-2	-	TRBV5-6	-	TGTGCCAGCAGCTTGGGGCGGAACTATGGCTACACCTTC	CASSLGRNYGYTF
TRBJ1-1	TRBD1	TRBV4-1	-	TGCGCCAGCAGCCCCAGGACAGGCGCCCAGGACACTGAAGCTTTCTTT	CASSPRTGAQDTEAFF
TRBJ1-1	-	TRBV29-1	-	TGCAGCGTTGGAGGGGGGGCTGGTTGGTACGCTGAAGCTTTCTTT	CSVGGGAGWYAEAFF
TRBJ1-2	TRBD1	TRBV7-3	-	TGTGCCAGCAGCCCCCATGGGACAGGGAGTAGTAGTAACTATGGCTACACCTTC	CASSPHGTGSSSNYGYTF
TRBJ2-7	TRBD1	TRBV11-2	-	TGTGCCAGCACCCTATCGGGACAGCGCGACGAGCAGTACTTC	CASTLSGQRDEQYF
TRBJ2-2	-	TRBV19	-	TGTGCCAGTAGTATTAGCCACGGGAACACCGGGGAGCTGTTTTTT	CASSISHGNTGELFF
TRBJ2-1	TRBD2	TRBV5-1	once	TGCGCCAGCAGCTTGGGTAGCGGGGGGGCCGGAAATGAGCAGTTCTTC	CASSLGSGGAGNEQFF
TRBJ1-3	-	TRBV6-5	-	TGTGCCAGCAGTACCGGGACATCTGGAAACACCATATATTTT	CASSTGTSGNTIYF